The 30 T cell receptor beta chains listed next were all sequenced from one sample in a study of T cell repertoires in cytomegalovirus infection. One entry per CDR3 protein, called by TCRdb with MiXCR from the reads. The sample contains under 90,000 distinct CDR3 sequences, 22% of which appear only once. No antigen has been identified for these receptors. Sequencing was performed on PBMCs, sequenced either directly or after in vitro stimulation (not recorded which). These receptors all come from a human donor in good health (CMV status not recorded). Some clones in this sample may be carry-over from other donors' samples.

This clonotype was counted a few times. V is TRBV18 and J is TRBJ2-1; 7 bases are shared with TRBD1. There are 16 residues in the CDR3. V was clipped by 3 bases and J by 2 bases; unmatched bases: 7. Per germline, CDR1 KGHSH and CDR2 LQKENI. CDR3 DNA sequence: TGTGCCAGCTCACCGTACACAGGGGACCCCTACAATGAGCAGTTCTTC. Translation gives CASSPYTGDPYNEQFF.

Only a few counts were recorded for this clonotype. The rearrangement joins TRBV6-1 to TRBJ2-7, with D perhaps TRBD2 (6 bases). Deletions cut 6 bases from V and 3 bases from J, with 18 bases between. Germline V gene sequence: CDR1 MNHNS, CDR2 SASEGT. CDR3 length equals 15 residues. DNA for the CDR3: TGTGCCAGCAGAGTCCGGGACTCCCGGGGCTACGAGCAGTACTTC. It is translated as CASRVRDSRGYEQYF.

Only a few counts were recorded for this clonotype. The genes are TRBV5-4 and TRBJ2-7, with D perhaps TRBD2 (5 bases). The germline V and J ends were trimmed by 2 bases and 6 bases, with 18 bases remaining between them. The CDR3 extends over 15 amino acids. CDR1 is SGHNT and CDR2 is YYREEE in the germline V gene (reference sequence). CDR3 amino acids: CASSLRGNSAGEQYV. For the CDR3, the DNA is TGTGCCAGCAGCTTACGGGGTAATTCCGCCGGCGAGCAGTACGTC.

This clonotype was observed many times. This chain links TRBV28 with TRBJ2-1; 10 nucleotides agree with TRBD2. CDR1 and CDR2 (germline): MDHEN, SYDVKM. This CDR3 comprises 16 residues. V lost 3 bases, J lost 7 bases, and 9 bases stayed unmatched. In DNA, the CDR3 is TGTGCCAGCAGTTTCCTAGCGGGAGTAGGAGGGAATGAGCAGTTCTTC. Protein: CASSFLAGVGGNEQFF.

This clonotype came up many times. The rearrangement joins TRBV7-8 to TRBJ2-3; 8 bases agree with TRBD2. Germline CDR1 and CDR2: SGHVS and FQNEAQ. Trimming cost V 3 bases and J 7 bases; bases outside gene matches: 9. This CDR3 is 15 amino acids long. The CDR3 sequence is CASSLTGGAGNTQYF. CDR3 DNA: TGTGCCAGCAGCTTGACGGGAGGGGCTGGGAATACGCAGTATTTT.

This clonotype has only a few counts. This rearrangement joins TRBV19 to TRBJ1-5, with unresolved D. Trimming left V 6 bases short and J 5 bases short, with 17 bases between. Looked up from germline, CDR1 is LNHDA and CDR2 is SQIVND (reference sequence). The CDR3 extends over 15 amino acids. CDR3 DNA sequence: TGTGCCAGTAGGGCAGGAACCCTCCGGGATCAGCCCCAGCATTTT. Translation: CASRAGTLRDQPQHF.

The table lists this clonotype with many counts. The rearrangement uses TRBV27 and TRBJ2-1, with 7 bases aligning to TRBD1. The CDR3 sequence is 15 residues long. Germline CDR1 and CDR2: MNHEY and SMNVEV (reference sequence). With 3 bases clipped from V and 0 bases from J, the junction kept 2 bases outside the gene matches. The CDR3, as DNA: TGTGCCAGCAGTTTGGACAGGAGCTCCTACAATGAGCAGTTCTTC. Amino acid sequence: CASSLDRSSYNEQFF.

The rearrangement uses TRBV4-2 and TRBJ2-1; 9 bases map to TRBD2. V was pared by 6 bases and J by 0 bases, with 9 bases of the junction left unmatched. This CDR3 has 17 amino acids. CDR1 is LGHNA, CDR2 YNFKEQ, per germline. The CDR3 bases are TGTGCCAGCAGTCCGTATTATAGCGGGAGCTCCTACAATGAGCAGTTCTTC. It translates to CASSPYYSGSSYNEQFF.

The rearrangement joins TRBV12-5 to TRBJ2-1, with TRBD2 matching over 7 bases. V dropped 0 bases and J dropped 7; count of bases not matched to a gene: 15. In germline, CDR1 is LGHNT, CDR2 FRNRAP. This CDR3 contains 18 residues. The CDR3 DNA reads TGTGCTAGTGGTTTGGTAGGATTTGTGGGAGGGCCGGGAAATGAGCAGTTCTTC. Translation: CASGLVGFVGGPGNEQFF.

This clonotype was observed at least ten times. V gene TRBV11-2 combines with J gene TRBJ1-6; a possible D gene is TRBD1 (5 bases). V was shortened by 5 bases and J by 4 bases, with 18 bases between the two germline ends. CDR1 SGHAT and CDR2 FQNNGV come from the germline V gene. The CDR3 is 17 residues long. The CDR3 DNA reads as TGTGCCAGCAGCGCCGGGACCCTCACGCCTTATAATTCACCCCTCCACTTT. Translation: CASSAGTLTPYNSPLHF.

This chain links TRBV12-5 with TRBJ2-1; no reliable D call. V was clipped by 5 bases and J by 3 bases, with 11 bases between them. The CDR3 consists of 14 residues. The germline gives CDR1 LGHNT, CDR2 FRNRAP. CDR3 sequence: CASGLGSGYNEQFF. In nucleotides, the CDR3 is TGTGCTAGTGGTCTGGGTTCAGGCTACAATGAGCAGTTCTTC.

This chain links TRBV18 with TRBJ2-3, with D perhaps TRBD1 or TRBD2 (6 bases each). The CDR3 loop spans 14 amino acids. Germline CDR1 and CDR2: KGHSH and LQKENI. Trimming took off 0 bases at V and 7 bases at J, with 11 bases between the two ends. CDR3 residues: CASSPPEGQNTQYF. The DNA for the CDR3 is TGTGCCAGCTCACCACCGGAGGGACAAAATACGCAGTATTTT. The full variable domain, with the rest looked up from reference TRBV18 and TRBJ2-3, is NAGVMQNPRHLVRRRGQEARLRCSPMKGHSHVYWYRQLPEEGLKFMVYLQKENIIDESGMPKERFSAEFPKEGPSILRIQQVVRGDSAAYFCASSPPEGQNTQYFGPGTRLTVL.

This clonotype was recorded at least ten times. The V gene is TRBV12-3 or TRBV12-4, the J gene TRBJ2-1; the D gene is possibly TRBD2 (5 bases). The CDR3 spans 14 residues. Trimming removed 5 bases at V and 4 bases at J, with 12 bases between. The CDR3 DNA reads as TGTGCCAGCAGTCCCACTAGAGAGTACAATGAGCAGTTCTTC. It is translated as CASSPTREYNEQFF.

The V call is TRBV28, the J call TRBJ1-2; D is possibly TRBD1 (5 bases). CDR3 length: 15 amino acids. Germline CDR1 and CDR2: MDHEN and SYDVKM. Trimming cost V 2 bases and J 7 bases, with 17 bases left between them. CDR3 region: CASSLRFDGQGGYTF. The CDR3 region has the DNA TGTGCCAGCAGTTTACGGTTCGACGGGCAGGGTGGCTACACCTTC.

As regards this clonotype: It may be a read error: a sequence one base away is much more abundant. DNA of the CDR3: TGTGCCAGCAGCTTGTGTCCACGGAACACTGAAGCTTTCTTT. It codes for CASSLCPRNTEAFF. The rearrangement joins TRBV7-7 to TRBJ1-1, with no clear D. Trimming took 3 bases from V and 1 from J, leaving 9 bases between them. CDR1 and CDR2 from the germline V gene are SSHAT and FNYEAQ (reference sequence). The CDR3 is made up of 14 amino acids.

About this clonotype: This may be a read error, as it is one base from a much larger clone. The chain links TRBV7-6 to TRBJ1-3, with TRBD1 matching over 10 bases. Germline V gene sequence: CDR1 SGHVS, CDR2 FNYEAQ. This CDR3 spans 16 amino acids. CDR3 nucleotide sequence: TGTGCCAGCAGCTTAAGGGACAGGGGATCTGGAAACACCGTATATTTT. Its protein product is CASSLRDRGSGNTVYF. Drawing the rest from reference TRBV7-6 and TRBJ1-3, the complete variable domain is GAGVSQSPRYKVTKRGQDVALRCDPISGHVSLYWYRQALGQGPEFLTYFNYEAQQDKSGLPNDRFSAERPEGSISTLTIQRTEQRDSAMYRCASSLRDRGSGNTVYFGEGSWLTVV.

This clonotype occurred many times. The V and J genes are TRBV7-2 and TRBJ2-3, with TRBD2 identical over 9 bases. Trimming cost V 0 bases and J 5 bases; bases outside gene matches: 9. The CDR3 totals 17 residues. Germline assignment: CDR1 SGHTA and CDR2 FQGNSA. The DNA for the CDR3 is TGTGCCAGCAGCTTAGCATCGGCGGGAGGGCCGGGAGATACGCAGTATTTT. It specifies CASSLASAGGPGDTQYF.

The CDR3 here is CASRPGRGNTEAFF. CDR3 DNA: TGTGCCAGCAGACCAGGTAGGGGGAACACTGAAGCTTTCTTT. The chain recombines TRBV6-1 with TRBJ1-1, with TRBD1 as a possible D gene (5 bases). CDR1 is MNHNS and CDR2 is SASEGT in the germline V gene. With 6 bases removed from V and 1 base from J, the gap between germline ends came to 12 bases. This CDR3 spans 14 amino acids.

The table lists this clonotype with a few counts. CDR3 sequence reads: CASSPIGGGIYYEQYF. The CDR3 DNA is TGCGCCAGCAGCCCGATCGGAGGGGGCATATACTACGAGCAGTACTTC. The chain uses TRBV23-1 and TRBJ2-7; tentatively, D is TRBD1 (7 bases). TRBV23-1 is an ORF; its function is uncertain. Trimming stripped 6 bases from V and 3 bases from J, with 21 bases between. This CDR3 comprises 16 residues.

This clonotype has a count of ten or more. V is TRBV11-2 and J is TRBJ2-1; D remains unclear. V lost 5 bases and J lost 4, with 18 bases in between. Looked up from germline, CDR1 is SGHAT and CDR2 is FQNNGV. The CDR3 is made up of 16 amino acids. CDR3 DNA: TGTGCCAGCAGCCCAGAGCCAAGCGTCGCGTACAATGAGCAGTTCTTC. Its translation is CASSPEPSVAYNEQFF. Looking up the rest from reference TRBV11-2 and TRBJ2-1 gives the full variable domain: EAGVAQSPRYKIIEKRQSVAFWCNPISGHATLYWYQQILGQGPKLLIQFQNNGVVDDSQLPKDRFSAERLKGVDSTLKIQPAKLEDSAVYLCASSPEPSVAYNEQFFGPGTRLTVL.

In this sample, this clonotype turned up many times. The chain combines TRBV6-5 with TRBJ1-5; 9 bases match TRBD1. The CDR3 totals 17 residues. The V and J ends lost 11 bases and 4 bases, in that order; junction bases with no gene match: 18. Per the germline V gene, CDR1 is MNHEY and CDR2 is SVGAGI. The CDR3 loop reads CASRRLQGAIKNQPQHF. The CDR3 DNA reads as TGTGCCTCGAGGCGGTTACAGGGGGCGATCAAGAATCAGCCCCAGCATTTT.

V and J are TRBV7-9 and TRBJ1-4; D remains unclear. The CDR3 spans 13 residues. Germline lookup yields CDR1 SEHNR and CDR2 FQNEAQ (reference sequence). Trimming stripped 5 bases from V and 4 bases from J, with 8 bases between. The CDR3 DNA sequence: TGTGCCAGCAGCGAACGGAATAATGAAAAACTGTTTTTT. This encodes CASSERNNEKLFF.

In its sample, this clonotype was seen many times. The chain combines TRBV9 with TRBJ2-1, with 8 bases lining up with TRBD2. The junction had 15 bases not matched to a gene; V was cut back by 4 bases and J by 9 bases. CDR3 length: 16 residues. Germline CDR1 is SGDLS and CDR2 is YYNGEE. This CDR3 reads CASSPGTSYLIGEQFF. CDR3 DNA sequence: TGTGCCAGCAGCCCAGGGACTAGTTACCTCATTGGTGAGCAGTTCTTC.

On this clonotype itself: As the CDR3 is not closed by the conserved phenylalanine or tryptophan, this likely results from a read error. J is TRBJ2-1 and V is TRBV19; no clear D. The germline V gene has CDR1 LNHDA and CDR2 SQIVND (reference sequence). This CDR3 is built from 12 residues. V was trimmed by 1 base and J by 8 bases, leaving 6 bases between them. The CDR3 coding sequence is TGTGCCAGTAGTATAGGTAGCTATGAGCAGTTCTGC. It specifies CASSIGSYEQFC.

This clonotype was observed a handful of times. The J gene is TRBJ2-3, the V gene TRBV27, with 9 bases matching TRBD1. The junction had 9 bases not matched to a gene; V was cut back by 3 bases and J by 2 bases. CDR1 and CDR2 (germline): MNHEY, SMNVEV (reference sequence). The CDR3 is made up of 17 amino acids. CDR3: CASSFLRTGVVTDTQYF. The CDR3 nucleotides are TGTGCCAGCAGTTTTCTACGGACAGGGGTTGTCACAGATACGCAGTATTTT.

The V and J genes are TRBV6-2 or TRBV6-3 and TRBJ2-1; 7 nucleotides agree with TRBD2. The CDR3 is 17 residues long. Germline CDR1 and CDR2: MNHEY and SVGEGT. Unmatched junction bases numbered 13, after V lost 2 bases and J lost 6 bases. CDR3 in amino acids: CASSYPLGPGGFNEQFF. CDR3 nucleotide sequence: TGTGCCAGCAGTTACCCCTTGGGGCCGGGGGGTTTCAATGAGCAGTTCTTC.

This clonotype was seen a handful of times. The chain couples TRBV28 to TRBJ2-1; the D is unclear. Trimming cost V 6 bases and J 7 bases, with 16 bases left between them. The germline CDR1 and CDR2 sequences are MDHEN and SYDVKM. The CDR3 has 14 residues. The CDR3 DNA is TGTGCCAGCAGCCCTTTTTATAGCCGAAATGAGCAGTTCTTC. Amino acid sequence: CASSPFYSRNEQFF.

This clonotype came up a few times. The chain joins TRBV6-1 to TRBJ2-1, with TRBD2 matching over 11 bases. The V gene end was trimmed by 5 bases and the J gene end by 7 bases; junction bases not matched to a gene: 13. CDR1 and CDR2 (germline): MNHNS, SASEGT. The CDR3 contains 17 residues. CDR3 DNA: TGTGCCAGCAGTCTAAGACGACTAGCGGGAAAACGAAATGAGCAGTTCTTC. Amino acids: CASSLRRLAGKRNEQFF.

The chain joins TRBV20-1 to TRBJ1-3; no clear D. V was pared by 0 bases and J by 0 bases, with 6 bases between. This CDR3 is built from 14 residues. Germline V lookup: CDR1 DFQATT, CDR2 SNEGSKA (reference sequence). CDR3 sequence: CSARDAGSGNTIYF. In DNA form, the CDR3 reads TGCAGTGCTAGAGATGCGGGCTCTGGAAACACCATATATTTT.

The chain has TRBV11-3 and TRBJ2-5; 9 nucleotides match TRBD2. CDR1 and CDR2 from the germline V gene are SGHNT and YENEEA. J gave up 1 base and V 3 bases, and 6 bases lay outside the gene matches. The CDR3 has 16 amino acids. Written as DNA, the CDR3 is TGTGCCAGCAGCTTCGTGGCTAGCGGGACCCAAGAGACCCAGTACTTC. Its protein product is CASSFVASGTQETQYF.